One sample yielded the 3 T cell receptor beta chains listed below, sequenced in a study of T cell repertoires in cytomegalovirus infection (dated by TCRdb to about 2019). The instrument given in TCRdb is Illumina HiSeq 1500. TCRdb redid the processing of the public reads, applying fastp at Q25 and MiXCR, and retained in-frame beta chains. Identical CDR3 proteins give one entry, which carries the most common genes and DNA. This sample holds 400,000 to 550,000 distinct CDR3 sequences; 11% were observed only once. Roughly 10% of the sample is in the top ten clones. Sequenced sample: PBMCs. These receptors were taken from a human donor in good health (CMV status not recorded). Some clones in this sample may be carry-over from other donors' samples.

This clonotype was detected ten times or more. The chain couples TRBV28 to TRBJ2-4; the match to TRBD2 covers 13 bases. Germline V gene lookup returns CDR1 MDHEN and CDR2 SYDVKM. The V segment lost 4 bases and the J segment 6 bases; nucleotides outside the gene matches: 9. This CDR3 contains 17 residues. Here the CDR3 reads CASSSRTSGSNRNIQYF. The CDR3 DNA reads TGTGCCAGCAGTTCACGGACTAGCGGGAGTAACAGAAACATTCAGTACTTC.

The chain carries TRBV5-4 and TRBJ1-2, with D uncertain. The CDR3 sequence is 13 residues long. Germline V CDR1 and CDR2: SGHNT, YYREEE (reference sequence). Trimming pared 4 bases from V and 7 bases from J, leaving 14 bases between. The CDR3 DNA reads TGTGCCAGCAGCCCGTCGGGAGAGCCTGGCTACACCTTC. This sequence encodes CASSPSGEPGYTF. Supplemented by reference TRBV5-4 and TRBJ1-2, the full variable domain reads ETGVTQSPTHLIKTRGQQVTLRCSSQSGHNTVSWYQQALGQGPQFIFQYYREEENGRGNFPPRFSGLQFPNYSSELNVNALELDDSALYLCASSPSGEPGYTFGSGTRLTVV.

At least ten counts were recorded for this clonotype. The V and J genes are TRBV11-2 and TRBJ2-3; 9 bases line up with TRBD2. This CDR3 contains 15 residues. Per the germline V gene, CDR1 is SGHAT and CDR2 is FQNNGV. Losses at the gene ends were 3 bases for V and 5 bases for J; bases not matched to a gene: 6. CDR3 bases: TGTGCCAGCAGCTTGGCGGGGGGGCCGATAGATACGCAGTATTTT. It codes for CASSLAGGPIDTQYF. The full variable domain, rest sourced from reference TRBV11-2 and TRBJ2-3, is EAGVAQSPRYKIIEKRQSVAFWCNPISGHATLYWYQQILGQGPKLLIQFQNNGVVDDSQLPKDRFSAERLKGVDSTLKIQPAKLEDSAVYLCASSLAGGPIDTQYFGPGTRLTVL.